The T cell receptor (beta chain) described here comes from a study of graft-versus-host responses after intestinal transplantation. The protocol was immunoSEQ multiplex PCR, while the TCRdb copy is restricted to in-frame clones and leaves out a portion. Counted here are about 83,000 clones, around nine tenths occurring once; the ten biggest clones make up roughly 0.35%. To note about this clone: Its specificity is unknown.

This TCR derives from a human donor who received an intestinal transplant. Sequencing was performed on unstimulated CD4+ T cells sorted from spleen or lymph node cells, taken before intestinal transplant.

CDR3 sequence reads: CASSGRTRNTGELFF. For the CDR3, the DNA is TGTGCCAGCAGTGGCCGGACTAGGAACACCGGGGAGCTGTTTTTT. This sequence joins TRBV6-1 and TRBJ2-2; 7 bases are a match to TRBD2. Germline CDR1 reads MNHNS; CDR2 reads SASEGT. Trimming took 4 bases from V and 1 from J; bases not matched to a gene: 3. The CDR3 length is 15 residues.